These 14 T cell receptor beta chains share one sample of origin, sequenced in a study of blood T cell repertoires in COVID-19 (dated by TCRdb to the early 2020s). Receptor amplification or capture employed the immunoSEQ multiplex PCR assay. The clones in this table, taken by TCRdb from immuneACCESS, are in-frame only. Not every clone is retained; where verified, under half of the shortfall comes from an unresolved V gene, and the cause of the rest is unknown. The sample profile shows 60,000 or so clones; approximately 80% of them were found once. The top ten clonotypes cover 3.5% of the sample. The specimen was peripheral blood. The receptor set was obtained from a man in his fifties or sixties with acute or convalescent COVID-19.

V gene TRBV5-8 combines with J gene TRBJ1-2, with a tentative D call TRBD1 (6 bases). V gave up 6 bases and J gave up 4 bases, with 13 bases separating them. Germline CDR1 SGHTS, CDR2 YDEGEE. The CDR3 spans 13 residues. The CDR3 loop reads CASNTGTGYGYTF. The CDR3 DNA follows: TGTGCCAGCAATACAGGGACGGGCTATGGCTACACCTTC.

The chain employs TRBV11-3 and TRBJ1-1; tentatively, D is TRBD1 (6 bases). From germline, CDR1 is SGHNT and CDR2 YENEEA. The ends were cut back, 2 bases at V and 4 bases at J, with 8 bases in the middle. This CDR3 comprises 13 residues. The CDR3 coding sequence is TGTGCCAGCAGCTTAAAGGACAGCACTGAAGCTTTCTTT. Translated, it gives CASSLKDSTEAFF.

This chain connects TRBV18 to TRBJ1-1; no clear D. V gave up 3 bases and J gave up 1 base, with 9 bases separating them. The length of the CDR3 is 14 residues. The germline V gene encodes CDR1 KGHSH and CDR2 LQKENI. The CDR3 bases are TGTGCCAGCTCACCGAATACTCAGAACACTGAAGCTTTCTTT. Residues: CASSPNTQNTEAFF.

In its sample, this clone was seen once. The V call is TRBV15, the J call TRBJ2-1; 10 bases map to TRBD2. Unmatched junction bases numbered 4, after V lost 8 bases and J lost 6 bases. This CDR3 has 13 amino acids. Germline assignment: CDR1 LNHNV and CDR2 YYDKDF (reference sequence). DNA for the CDR3: TGTGCCACCGAGCGGGGGGGCCTCAATGAGCAGTTCTTC. It encodes CATERGGLNEQFF.

In regard to this clone: An end of the junction does not agree with germline; a read error may underlie this. J is TRBJ1-2 and V is TRBV30, with TRBD1 identical over 8 bases. The germline V gene encodes CDR1 GTSNPN and CDR2 SVGIG (reference sequence). The CDR3 totals 15 residues. The CDR3, as DNA: TGTGCCTGGAATCGCCCCGGACAGGGACCGTATGACTACACCTTC. It specifies CAWNRPGQGPYDYTF.

The J gene is TRBJ1-1, the V gene TRBV5-8; D call uncertain. Trimming pared 7 bases from V and 3 bases from J, leaving 13 bases between. Germline V gene lookup returns CDR1 SGHTS and CDR2 YDEGEE. This CDR3 comprises 13 residues. The CDR3, as DNA: TGTGCCAGCGTAAAAGAGGTCTACACTGAAGCTTTCTTT. Its translation: CASVKEVYTEAFF.

This clone was counted once. This rearrangement joins TRBV15 to TRBJ2-7; TRBD1 matches 7 bases. The length of the CDR3 is 15 residues. Germline CDR1 LNHNV, CDR2 YYDKDF (reference sequence). V trimming: 6 bases; J trimming: 3 bases; junction bases outside the gene matches: 11. CDR3 sequence (DNA): TGTGCCACCAGGGATCAAGACAGGGCCCGCTACGAGCAGTACTTC. Its translation: CATRDQDRARYEQYF.

The genes are TRBV6-5 and TRBJ2-7; 10 bases line up with TRBD1. V shed 6 bases and J 3 bases; nucleotides not matched to a gene: 5. The CDR3 is 14 residues long. Germline CDR1 is MNHEY and CDR2 is SVGAGI. CDR3 nucleotide sequence: TGTGCCAGCAGAGTGACAGGGGGCCTCTACGAGCAGTACTTC. It encodes CASRVTGGLYEQYF.

This chain connects TRBV24-1 to TRBJ1-2; possibly TRBD1 for D (5 bases). V lost 3 bases to trimming and J lost 5 bases, with 12 bases between them. The germline V gene encodes CDR1 KGHDR and CDR2 SFDVKD. The CDR3 sequence is 14 residues long. The CDR3 here is CATSDETERYGYTF. The CDR3 region has the DNA TGTGCCACCAGTGATGAGACAGAAAGATATGGCTACACCTTC.

V usage is TRBV12-3 or TRBV12-4 and J usage is TRBJ1-6; D uncertain. Between the trimmed V and J ends, which lost 4 bases and 13 bases, there was a span of 11 bases. The CDR3 is 12 amino acids. In DNA form, the CDR3 reads TGTGCCAGCAGTTCCCTACAGATCCCCCTCCACTTT. Protein product: CASSSLQIPLHF.

V usage is TRBV2 and J usage is TRBJ1-3; D might be TRBD1 (5 bases). The CDR3 spans 13 residues. Trimming cost V 10 bases and J 1 base, with 11 bases left between them. From germline, CDR1 is SNHLY and CDR2 FYNNEI. CDR3 residues: CATQTASGNTIYF. CDR3 coding DNA: TGTGCCACCCAGACAGCATCTGGAAACACCATATATTTT.

The chain employs TRBV7-9 and TRBJ2-2; D perhaps matches TRBD2 (5 bases). Germline CDR1 and CDR2: SEHNR and FQNEAQ (reference sequence). V lost 8 bases to trimming and J lost 1 base, with 11 bases between them. The CDR3 contains 14 residues. The CDR3 is CASSEGQNTGELFF. Written as DNA, the CDR3 is TGTGCCAGCTCCGAGGGCCAGAACACCGGGGAGCTGTTTTTT. Variable domain in full (rest from reference TRBV7-9 and TRBJ2-2): DTGVSQNPRHKITKRGQNVTFRCDPISEHNRLYWYRQTLGQGPEFLTYFQNEAQLEKSRLLSDRFSAERPKGSFSTLEIQRTEQGDSAMYLCASSEGQNTGELFFGEGSRLTVL.

For the CDR3, the DNA is TGTGCCAGCAGTTTATCGATTAGGACTAGCGGAAGGGAGACCCAGTACTTC. Translating gives CASSLSIRTSGRETQYF. V and J are TRBV27 and TRBJ2-5, with TRBD2 matching 10 bases. There are 17 residues in the CDR3. V shed 0 bases, J shed 5 bases, and the junction held 9 bases outside the gene matches. The V gene's germline CDR1 is MNHEY and CDR2 SMNVEV (reference sequence).

This clone was found a few times. The genes are TRBV9 and TRBJ2-3; 12 nucleotides align to TRBD2. Trimming took 3 bases from V and 1 from J; bases not matched to a gene: 3. This CDR3 has 16 residues. In germline, CDR1 is SGDLS, CDR2 YYNGEE. The CDR3 loop is CASSERLAGGTDTQYF. The CDR3, as DNA: TGTGCCAGCAGCGAGAGACTAGCGGGGGGCACAGATACGCAGTATTTT.